This TCR beta chain was sequenced in a study of beta chain features in type 1 diabetes. Overall study: Examination covered around 100 million sorted cells spanning all samples.

The CDR3 sequence is 16 residues long. The germline V gene encodes CDR1 SEHNR and CDR2 FQNEAQ (reference sequence). Trimming removed 1 base at V and 3 bases at J, with 16 bases between. The whole isolated RNA underwent reverse transcription, so sequencing captured expressed TCRB transcripts. Measured with immunoSEQ multiplex PCR; TCRdb has only the in-frame clones, and not every one. The data show roughly 610,000 clones, 15% to 19% seen once. Findings and limits, study-wide: A potential PCR bias toward shorter templates would be equal in patient and control samples. In comparison with healthy donors, patients had naive, central memory and Treg TCRB repertoires that appeared more similar.

In regard to this clone: Antigen specificity is unknown.

The sequenced sample consisted of naive CD4+ T cells from blood. The TCR comes from a man aged 18 to 30 in good health. This chain uses TRBV7-9 with TRBJ2-7; D is uncertain. The CDR3, as DNA: TGTGCCAGCAGCTTAGTGTTCGGCCCAAAACGCTACGAGCAGTACTTC. This translates into CASSLVFGPKRYEQYF.